This record covers a single T cell receptor (beta chain). The antigen remains undetermined. These data originate in a study of T-cell memory formation after mild COVID-19. 5'RACE with constant-segment primers built TCRalpha and TCRbeta cDNA libraries with UMIs. TCRdb reprocessed the 5' RACE reads with MiXCR, giving one entry per CDR3 protein. The sample carries about 350,000 distinct CDR3 sequences, about an eighth recorded once. General study results and limits: The study detected some responding clones in pre-infection memory, suggesting cross-reactive memory joined. Shrinking CD4+ clones resided mostly in CM and EM, and CD8+ ones in EMRA.

What was sequenced was PBMCs or a T cell subset sorted from them (not recorded which). This TCR came from a man aged 18 to 29 who had mild COVID-19 (a few samples of this study predate the infection). Cell type and time point are not known.

CDR3 coding DNA: TGTGCCAGCAGCTTAGCGGGGGCTATCCGCGAGCAGTACTTC. Translating gives CASSLAGAIREQYF. The chain links TRBV7-9 to TRBJ2-7; TRBD1 is a possible D gene (6 bases). Trimming took 0 bases from V and 6 from J, leaving 12 bases between them. The CDR3 length is 14 residues. Germline assignment: CDR1 SEHNR and CDR2 FQNEAQ (reference sequence). The variable domain in full, with the rest retrieved from reference TRBV7-9 and TRBJ2-7, is DTGVSQNPRHKITKRGQNVTFRCDPISEHNRLYWYRQTLGQGPEFLTYFQNEAQLEKSRLLSDRFSAERPKGSFSTLEIQRTEQGDSAMYLCASSLAGAIREQYFGPGTRLTVT.